Listed below are T cell receptor beta chains from one sample, sequenced in a study of T cells after yellow fever vaccination. TCRdb used MiXCR to reprocess the 5' RACE reads, holding one entry per CDR3 protein. The table shows 65,000 to 90,000 distinct CDR3 sequences, with roughly 7.7% occurring only once. The source was CD8+ T cells sorted from PBMCs, collected on the day of the yellow fever booster vaccination. All receptors derive from a young man who received the YFV17D yellow fever vaccine. CDR3s include the opening cysteine and the closing phenylalanine or tryptophan. D genes are given only for firm matches. Expanded clones get a size class; other rows say once, few or many, or leave the size out.

TRBJ2-3,-,many,TRBV6-2/TRBV6-3,TGTGCCAGCAGTTACTCTTACATAGAGCAGTATTTT,CASSYSYIEQYF
TRBJ1-5,-,few,TRBV19,TGTGCCAGTAGTATATTTGGCGGGGCGGAGGCCCAGCATTTT,CASSIFGGAEAQHF
TRBJ2-7,-,many,TRBV12-3/TRBV12-4,TGTGCCAGCAGTAGACGGGGGAAGGCCTACGAGCAGTACTTC,CASSRRGKAYEQYF
TRBJ2-6,-,few,TRBV7-9,TGTGCCAGCAGCGCCACGACAGGGAGGTCTGGGGCCAACGTCCTGACTTTC,CASSATTGRSGANVLTF
TRBJ2-7,-,few,TRBV6-5,TGTGCCAGCAGTTCCTTTGCCGGGATCGACTACGAGCAGTACTTC,CASSSFAGIDYEQYF
TRBJ2-1,-,few,TRBV12-5,TGTGCTAGTGGTTTGTATAATTCGCCTGGGGTTGAGCAGTTCTTC,CASGLYNSPGVEQFF
TRBJ1-3,-,few,TRBV4-3,TGCGCCAGCAGCCCAGGACAGCCTCTCTCTGGAAACACCATATATTTT,CASSPGQPLSGNTIYF
TRBJ2-1,TRBD1,few,TRBV15,TGTGCCACCAGCAGAAACAGGGGGAACTACAATGAGCAGTTCTTC,CATSRNRGNYNEQFF
TRBJ2-1,-,-,TRBV29-1,TGCAGCGTTGCGAGGAATGAGCAGTTCTTC,CSVARNEQFF
TRBJ2-3,-,many,TRBV20-1,TGCAGTGCCTGGGCGGAGCTACAGGCAGATACGCAGTATTTT,CSAWAELQADTQYF
TRBJ2-3,-,many,TRBV7-9,TGTGCCAGCAGCAAAGGGACATGGGCGGCAGATACGCAGTATTTT,CASSKGTWAADTQYF